A selection of T cell receptor beta chains follows, all from one sample in a study of cytomegalovirus exposure and HLA in healthy donors. Data came from immunoSEQ multiplex PCR; TCRdb stores just in-frame clones and leaves some out. The sample yields under 200,000 clones, roughly 80% seen once. The sequencing sample was made of PBMCs. These receptors were taken from a man aged 35 to 55 in good health and CMV-seronegative. Each CDR3 is given with its conserved first and last residue. Each record gives: clone size, V gene, J gene, D gene, CDR3 DNA, CDR3 protein. D genes are given only for firm matches. Clone sizes are given selectively: once, few, many, or a class where the clone is expanded.

clone size: NA; V gene: TRBV29-1; J gene: TRBJ1-2; D gene: TRBD1; CDR3 DNA: TGCAGCGTGTCGGGACAGTCCCTGGGCTACACCTTC; CDR3 protein: CSVSGQSLGYTF
clone size: NA; V gene: TRBV19; J gene: TRBJ1-5; D gene: NA; CDR3 DNA: TGTGCCAGTGGGACTTCGGGAGGCAGTCAGCCCCAGCATTTT; CDR3 protein: CASGTSGGSQPQHF
clone size: few; V gene: TRBV27; J gene: TRBJ2-1; D gene: NA; CDR3 DNA: TGTGCCAGCAGTTCCCCCGGGACTTTCTACAATGAGCAGTTCTTC; CDR3 protein: CASSSPGTFYNEQFF
clone size: NA; V gene: TRBV6-1; J gene: TRBJ2-7; D gene: TRBD1; CDR3 DNA: TGTGCCTCCACAGGGGGGCTTTTCGAGCAGTACTTC; CDR3 protein: CASTGGLFEQYF
clone size: NA; V gene: TRBV7-2; J gene: TRBJ2-2; D gene: NA; CDR3 DNA: TGTGCCAGCAGCTGGGACTGGAACACCGGGGAGCTGTTTTTT; CDR3 protein: CASSWDWNTGELFF
clone size: NA; V gene: TRBV18; J gene: TRBJ2-7; D gene: TRBD2; CDR3 DNA: TGTGCCAGCTCACGAGCGGGAGAGGGAACGTACGAGCAGTACTTC; CDR3 protein: CASSRAGEGTYEQYF
clone size: NA; V gene: TRBV4-1; J gene: TRBJ2-4; D gene: NA; CDR3 DNA: TGCGCCAGCAGCCAAAAGCGGGACACAGCCAAAAACATTCAGTACTTC; CDR3 protein: CASSQKRDTAKNIQYF
clone size: NA; V gene: TRBV7-2; J gene: TRBJ2-4; D gene: TRBD2; CDR3 DNA: TGTGCCAGCAGCCCTCGTTCCGGGGGGGGTACGGGTCAGTACTTC; CDR3 protein: CASSPRSGGGTGQYF
clone size: NA; V gene: TRBV7-6; J gene: TRBJ2-5; D gene: TRBD2; CDR3 DNA: TGTGCCAGCAGCCCGGGGAGGGAAGAGACCCAGTACTTC; CDR3 protein: CASSPGREETQYF
clone size: NA; V gene: TRBV9; J gene: TRBJ1-4; D gene: NA; CDR3 DNA: TGTGCCAGCAGCGTAGACGTCGTAGATGAAAAACTGTTTTTT; CDR3 protein: CASSVDVVDEKLFF
clone size: NA; V gene: TRBV18; J gene: TRBJ1-3; D gene: NA; CDR3 DNA: TGTGCCAGCTCACCTAAACAGGGTTCTAACGGAAACACCATATATTTT; CDR3 protein: CASSPKQGSNGNTIYF